Following are 26 T cell receptor beta chains from one sample sequenced in a study of blood T cells in healthy people across ages. Then a second PCR, running roughly 7 to 11 cycles, was carried out with a sample-barcoded 5' primer and a J-beta primer mix. TCRdb reanalysed the 5' RACE reads using MiXCR and keeps one entry per CDR3 protein. In the table there are more than 650,000 distinct CDR3 sequences, around a fifth of which are singletons. The sample comprised blood. The source is a man between 70 and 80 years old in good health.

This chain uses TRBV6-5 with TRBJ1-2; a possible D gene is TRBD1 (6 bases). V lost 2 bases to trimming and J lost 7 bases, with 11 bases between them. The length of the CDR3 is 13 residues. Germline V CDR1 and CDR2: MNHEY, SVGAGI. The CDR3: CASSYGGAGGYTF. Here the CDR3 DNA reads TGTGCCAGCAGTTACGGGGGGGCTGGTGGCTACACCTTC.

This clonotype has only a few counts. The chain joins TRBV20-1 to TRBJ2-1, with unresolved D. The V end lost 1 base, the J end lost 9 bases, and 10 bases lay between the germline ends. The CDR3 has 12 residues. CDR1 is DFQATT, CDR2 SNEGSKA, per germline (reference sequence). The CDR3 loop reads CSARGSEAEQFF. The CDR3 region has the DNA TGCAGTGCTAGAGGTAGTGAAGCTGAGCAGTTCTTC.

The chain has TRBV10-3 and TRBJ1-5, with D hard to call. This CDR3 spans 15 amino acids. Deletions cut 0 bases from V and 5 bases from J, with 11 bases between. Germline V CDR1 and CDR2: ENHRY, SYGVKD. CDR3: CAISESTGDHQPQHF. The CDR3 coding sequence is TGTGCCATCAGTGAGTCGACGGGAGATCATCAGCCCCAGCATTTT.

This chain joins TRBV5-1 and TRBJ2-1; D might be TRBD2 (6 bases). V lost 4 bases to trimming and J lost 3 bases, with 14 bases between them. Germline V gives CDR1 SGHRS, CDR2 YFSETQ. CDR3 length: 15 residues. Here the CDR3 reads CASSQLAEYYNEQFF. In nucleotides, the CDR3 is TGCGCCAGCAGCCAGTTAGCGGAGTACTACAATGAGCAGTTCTTC.

This clonotype was detected once. The chain joins TRBV12-3 or TRBV12-4 to TRBJ2-3; D may be TRBD2 (7 bases). V lost 6 bases to trimming and J lost 5 bases, with 15 bases between them. This CDR3 spans 14 amino acids. This chain's CDR3 is CASRLGGGGDTQYF. CDR3 DNA: TGTGCCAGCAGGCTAGGGGGGGGGGGAGATACGCAGTATTTT.

The V and J genes are TRBV20-1 and TRBJ2-7; 10 bases match TRBD2. The J call is doubtful: the DNA matches TRBJ2-1 better. Germline V CDR1 and CDR2: DFQATT, SNEGSKA (reference sequence). The length of the CDR3 is 14 residues. The CDR3 region has the DNA TGCAGTGCTAGGGCTAGCGGGGGATTCAAAGAGCAGTTCTTC. Amino acid sequence: CSARASGGFKEQFF.

This clonotype came up a few times. The chain joins TRBV29-1 to TRBJ2-5; TRBD2 might be the D (7 bases). CDR1 and CDR2 (germline): SQVTM, ANQGSEA. Trimming removed 7 bases at V and 5 bases at J, with 14 bases between. CDR3 length: 12 amino acids. CDR3 bases: TGCAGCGCTGGAGGGGGAGGGGAGACCCAGTACTTC. The encoded protein is CSAGGGGETQYF.

This clonotype appeared a few times. V and J are TRBV20-1 and TRBJ2-3; TRBD2 might be the D (6 bases). Germline loops: CDR1 DFQATT, CDR2 SNEGSKA (reference sequence). This CDR3 is built from 16 residues. Trimming took off 0 bases at V and 2 bases at J, with 15 bases between the two ends. CDR3 sequence (DNA): TGCAGTGCTAGAGACCTCTCCCGGGGGTACACAGATACGCAGTATTTT. Amino acids: CSARDLSRGYTDTQYF.

For the CDR3, the DNA is TGCGCCAGCAGCTTAACGGGGGCCTCACGGAACACAGATACGCAGTATTTT. This translates into CASSLTGASRNTDTQYF. The chain recombines TRBV5-1 with TRBJ2-3; D tentatively reads TRBD1 or TRBD2 (6 bases each). The CDR3 is 17 amino acids. Looked up from germline, CDR1 is SGHRS and CDR2 is YFSETQ. Between the trimmed V and J ends, which lost 2 bases and 2 bases, there was a span of 18 bases.

This rearrangement joins TRBV6-5 to TRBJ2-1; TRBD2 matches 11 bases. The CDR3 sequence is 15 residues long. Germline CDR1 MNHEY, CDR2 SVGAGI. With 6 bases clipped from V and 7 bases from J, the junction kept 8 bases outside the gene matches. The CDR3 sequence is CASSKTSGSANEQFF. The DNA for the CDR3 is TGTGCCAGCAGCAAAACTAGCGGGAGTGCGAATGAGCAGTTCTTC.

The chain recombines TRBV4-2 with TRBJ2-4; maybe TRBD1 (6 bases). Germline CDR1 is LGHNA and CDR2 is YNFKEQ. The V end was cut by 4 bases, the J end by 3 bases, with 10 bases between. The CDR3 extends over 14 amino acids. The CDR3 nucleotides are TGTGCCAGCAGCCCCCAGGGGTACAAAAACATTCAGTACTTC. Its translation: CASSPQGYKNIQYF.

This chain uses TRBV20-1 with TRBJ2-1, with 13 nucleotides matching TRBD2. This CDR3 has 19 residues. V was clipped by 6 bases and J by 7 bases; unmatched bases: 21. In germline, CDR1 is DFQATT, CDR2 SNEGSKA (reference sequence). The CDR3: CSAPSRGARTSGSTNEQFF. CDR3 in DNA: TGCAGTGCCCCATCGCGGGGGGCGAGGACTAGCGGGAGTACAAATGAGCAGTTCTTC.

This clonotype has a handful of counts. CDR3 protein: CASNPVVDTQYF. The CDR3 bases are TGTGCCAGCAACCCGGTTGTTGATACGCAGTATTTT. The V and J genes are TRBV12-3 or TRBV12-4 and TRBJ2-3; D gene unclear. This CDR3 has 12 amino acids. Trimming removed 7 bases at V and 6 bases at J, with 11 bases between.

This clonotype has more than one count but fewer than ten. The V gene is TRBV6-5, the J gene TRBJ2-3; D unclear. This CDR3 comprises 16 residues. CDR1 is MNHEY and CDR2 is SVGAGI in the germline V gene. Trimming shortened V by 4 bases and J by 3 bases, and 17 bases separated the two germline ends. CDR3 amino acids: CASSSKLLHRTDTQYF. In DNA, the CDR3 is TGTGCCAGCAGTTCCAAACTACTCCATCGGACAGATACGCAGTATTTT.

This clonotype was seen only a few times. This chain links TRBV6-1 with TRBJ2-7; D gene ambiguous. Trimming pared 0 bases from V and 4 bases from J, leaving 10 bases between. Germline CDR1 is MNHNS and CDR2 is SASEGT. The CDR3 is made up of 14 amino acids. CDR3 sequence (DNA): TGTGCCAGCAGTGAAGCCCCTCATATTTACGAGCAGTACGTC. Translation: CASSEAPHIYEQYV.

This sequence joins TRBV16 and TRBJ2-5; D is possibly TRBD1 or TRBD2 (5 bases each). The closer fit of TRBJ2-7 to the DNA end suggests the J call may be wrong. Germline CDR1 and CDR2: KGHSY and FQNENV. The CDR3 covers 12 residues. The CDR3 DNA sequence: TGTGCCAGCAGCCAATCGGGGGACGAGCAGTACTTC. The encoded protein is CASSQSGDEQYF.

This clonotype was detected a few times. V is TRBV5-1 and J is TRBJ2-5; TRBD1 aligns across 8 bases. Unmatched junction bases numbered 3, after V lost 7 bases and J lost 1 base. CDR1 and CDR2 (germline): SGHRS, YFSETQ. This CDR3 region has 13 residues. The CDR3 reads CASWTGSQETQYF. The CDR3 region has the DNA TGCGCCAGCTGGACAGGGTCCCAAGAGACCCAGTACTTC.

This clonotype was seen a few times. A read error is likely, as this CDR3 ends without the conserved phenylalanine or tryptophan. The chain links TRBV6-1 to TRBJ1-2; 10 nucleotides line up with TRBD1. The germline V gene encodes CDR1 MNHNS and CDR2 SASEGT. V was pared by 6 bases and J by 6 bases, with 10 bases of the junction left unmatched. The CDR3 contains 15 residues. CDR3 in amino acids: CASRRQGASANGYTS. The CDR3 bases are TGTGCCAGCAGACGACAGGGGGCATCGGCAAATGGCTACACCTCC.

The rearrangement uses TRBV29-1 and TRBJ2-3; D remains ambiguous. The germline V gene has CDR1 SQVTM and CDR2 ANQGSEA. Trimming shortened V by 7 bases and J by 5 bases, and 13 bases separated the two germline ends. The CDR3 runs to 12 residues. The DNA for the CDR3 is TGCAGCGCCCATTACTCGAAAGATACGCAGTATTTT. This sequence encodes CSAHYSKDTQYF.

This rearrangement joins TRBV2 to TRBJ2-5; 8 nucleotides line up with TRBD2. The CDR3 covers 15 residues. The germline V gene has CDR1 SNHLY and CDR2 FYNNEI. Trimming took 0 bases from V and 4 from J; bases not matched to a gene: 4. CDR3 in DNA: TGTGCCAGCAGTGAAGCGATAGCGGGGAGAGAGACCCAGTACTTC. Its protein is CASSEAIAGRETQYF.

The chain couples TRBV6-1 to TRBJ2-7; tentatively, D is TRBD1 or TRBD2 (5 bases each). Looked up from germline, CDR1 is MNHNS and CDR2 is SASEGT. The CDR3 spans 11 residues. The V gene lost 5 bases and the J gene lost 12 bases, with 14 bases spanning the gap. CDR3 DNA sequence: TGTGCCAGCAGTCAGGGACCGAGGCCGTACTTC. Its protein is CASSQGPRPYF.

The chain links TRBV4-2 to TRBJ2-3, with TRBD2 matching over 9 bases. The CDR3 consists of 15 residues. The J segment lost 5 bases and the V segment lost 1 base, leaving 4 bases of the junction unmatched. The germline V gene encodes CDR1 LGHNA and CDR2 YNFKEQ. The CDR3 spells CASSQGGGEGDTQYF. The DNA of the CDR3 is TGTGCCAGCAGCCAAGGCGGGGGGGAAGGAGATACGCAGTATTTT.

The chain employs TRBV29-1 and TRBJ1-4; D gene unclear. Deletions cut 2 bases from V and 0 bases from J, with 4 bases between. Looked up from germline, CDR1 is SQVTM and CDR2 is ANQGSEA. The CDR3 extends over 13 amino acids. The CDR3 here is CSVELTTNEKLFF. For the CDR3, the DNA is TGCAGCGTTGAACTTACAACTAATGAAAAACTGTTTTTT. The full variable domain, in which reference TRBV29-1 and TRBJ1-4 provide the parts outside the CDR3, is SAVISQKPSRDICQRGTSLTIQCQVDSQVTMMFWYRQQPGQSLTLIATANQGSEATYESGFVIDKFPISRPNLTFSTLTVSNMSPEDSSIYLCSVELTTNEKLFFGSGTQLSVL.

V and J are TRBV6-6 and TRBJ2-5, with 8 bases matching TRBD2. Trimming at V came to 6 bases and at J to 5 bases, leaving 5 bases not matched to a gene. CDR3 size: 13 residues. Germline CDR1 MNHNY, CDR2 SVGAGI (reference sequence). The CDR3 here is CASSGTRIETQYF. The CDR3 coding sequence is TGTGCCAGCAGCGGGACTAGGATCGAGACCCAGTACTTC.

This sequence joins TRBV5-1 and TRBJ2-5; unclear D gene. V was pared by 2 bases and J by 0 bases, with 11 bases between. This CDR3 has 15 residues. CDR1 and CDR2 (germline): SGHRS, YFSETQ. CDR3 nucleotides: TGCGCCAGCAGCTTTCTGTCGCAGAACCAAGAGACCCAGTACTTC. It codes for CASSFLSQNQETQYF.

The rearrangement links TRBV20-1 to TRBJ2-2, with D possibly called TRBD1 or TRBD2 (7 bases each). V dropped 2 bases and J dropped 9 bases, with 19 bases sitting between them. The length of the CDR3 is 15 residues. CDR1 is DFQATT, CDR2 SNEGSKA, per germline (reference sequence). In nucleotides, the CDR3 is TGCAGTGCTAGACCCGCAGGGGGGGGGAAAAGGGAGCTGTTTTTT. Protein product: CSARPAGGGKRELFF.